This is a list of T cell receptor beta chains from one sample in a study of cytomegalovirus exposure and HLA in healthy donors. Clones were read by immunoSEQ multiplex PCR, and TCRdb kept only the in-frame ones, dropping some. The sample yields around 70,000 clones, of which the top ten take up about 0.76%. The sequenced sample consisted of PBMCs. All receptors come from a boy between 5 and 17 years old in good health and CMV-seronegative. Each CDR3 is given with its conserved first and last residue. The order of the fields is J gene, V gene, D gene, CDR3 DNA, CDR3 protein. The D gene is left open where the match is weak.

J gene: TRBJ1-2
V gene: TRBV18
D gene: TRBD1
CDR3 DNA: TGTGCCAGCTCACCACAGGGGGCCAGTTCTAACTATGGCTACACCTTC
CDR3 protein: CASSPQGASSNYGYTF

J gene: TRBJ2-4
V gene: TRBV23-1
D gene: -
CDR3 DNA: TGCGCCAGCAGTCATTCCGAAATGCGGGGGCTCCTAGCCAAAAACATTCAGTACTTC
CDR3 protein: CASSHSEMRGLLAKNIQYF

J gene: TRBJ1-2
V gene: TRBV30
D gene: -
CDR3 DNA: TGTGCCTGGATGGGGTGGCAGGGTGGCGGCTACACCTTC
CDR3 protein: CAWMGWQGGGYTF

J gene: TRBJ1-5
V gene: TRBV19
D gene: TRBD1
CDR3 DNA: TGTGCCAGTAGCGGACAGGGGGATCAGCCCCAGCATTTT
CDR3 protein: CASSGQGDQPQHF

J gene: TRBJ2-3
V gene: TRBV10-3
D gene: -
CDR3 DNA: TGTGCCATCAGTGGAGCCGGGTCCACAGATACGCAGTATTTT
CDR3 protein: CAISGAGSTDTQYF

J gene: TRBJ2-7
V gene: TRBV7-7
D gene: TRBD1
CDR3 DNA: TGTGCCAGCAGCTCCGGGACAGGGCCCTACGAGCAGTACTTC
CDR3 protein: CASSSGTGPYEQYF

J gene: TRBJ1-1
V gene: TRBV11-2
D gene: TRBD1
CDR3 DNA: TGTGCCAGCAGCTTAGATCGACAGGGTCCTGAAGCTTTCTTT
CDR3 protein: CASSLDRQGPEAFF

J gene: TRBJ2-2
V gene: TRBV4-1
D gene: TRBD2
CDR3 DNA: TGCGCCAGCAGCGAGACGTGGACTAGCGGGAGCTACACCGGGGAGCTGTTTTTT
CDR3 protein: CASSETWTSGSYTGELFF

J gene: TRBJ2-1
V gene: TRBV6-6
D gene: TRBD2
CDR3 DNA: TGTGCCAGCAGTCAAAAGCGGGGTGTCTACAATGAGCAGTTCTTC
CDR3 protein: CASSQKRGVYNEQFF

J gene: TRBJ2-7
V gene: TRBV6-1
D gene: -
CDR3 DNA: TGTGCCAGCAGTTCGGAGACTGGAACCTACGAGCAGTACTTC
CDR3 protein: CASSSETGTYEQYF

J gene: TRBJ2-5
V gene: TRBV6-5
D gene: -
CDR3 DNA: TGTGCCAGCAGTGCGCCGGGAACGGAGACCCAGTACTTC
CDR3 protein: CASSAPGTETQYF

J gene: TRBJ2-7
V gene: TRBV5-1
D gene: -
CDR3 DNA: TGCGCCAGCAGCTTGGGGGCTGGCCAGGGTTCCTACGAGCAGTACTTC
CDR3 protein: CASSLGAGQGSYEQYF

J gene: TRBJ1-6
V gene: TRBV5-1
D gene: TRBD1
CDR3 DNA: TGCGCCAGCAGCTCGGGGGACAGTTCACCCCTCCACTTT
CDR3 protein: CASSSGDSSPLHF

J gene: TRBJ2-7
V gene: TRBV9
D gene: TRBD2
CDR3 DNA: TGTGCCAGCAGTACAGGGACTAGTACCTACGAGCAGTACTTC
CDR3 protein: CASSTGTSTYEQYF

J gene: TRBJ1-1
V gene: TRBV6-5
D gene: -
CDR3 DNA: TGTGCCAGCAGTTACGACAGCCGCTACACTGAAGCTTTCTTT
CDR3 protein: CASSYDSRYTEAFF

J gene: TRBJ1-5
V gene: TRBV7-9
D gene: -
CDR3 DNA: TGTGCCAGCAGCTTATTCCGGGGAGAAGGTCAGCCCCAGCATTTT
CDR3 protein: CASSLFRGEGQPQHF

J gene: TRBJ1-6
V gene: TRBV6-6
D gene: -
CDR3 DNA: TGTGCCAGCAGTTACCAGAAACAGGTATCCAGATCACCCCTCCACTTT
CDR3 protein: CASSYQKQVSRSPLHF

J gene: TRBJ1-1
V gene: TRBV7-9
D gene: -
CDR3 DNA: TGTGCCAGCAGCTTCCCCGACAGAGCCACTGAAGCTTTCTTT
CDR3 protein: CASSFPDRATEAFF

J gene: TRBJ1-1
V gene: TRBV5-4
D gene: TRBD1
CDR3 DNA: TGTGCCAGCAGCTTGGAGGGGGCGTTGGGAGCTTTCTTT
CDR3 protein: CASSLEGALGAFF

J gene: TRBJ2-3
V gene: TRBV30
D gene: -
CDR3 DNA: TGTGCCTGGAGTGTAGGGGGGGGGCCGAATACGCAGTATTTT
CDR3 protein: CAWSVGGGPNTQYF

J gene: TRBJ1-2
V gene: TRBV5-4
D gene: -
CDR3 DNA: TGTGCCAGCAGCTTGGGGGGGGACCGAAACTATGGCTACACCTTC
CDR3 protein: CASSLGGDRNYGYTF

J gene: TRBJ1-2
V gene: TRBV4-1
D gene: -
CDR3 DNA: TGCGCCAGCAGCCAAGGCGATGGTGGGGGGTACGGCTACACCTTC
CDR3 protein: CASSQGDGGGYGYTF

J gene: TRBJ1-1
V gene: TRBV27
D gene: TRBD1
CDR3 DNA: TGTGCCAGCAGTCCCGGGACAGGGATGAACACTGAAGCTTTCTTT
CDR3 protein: CASSPGTGMNTEAFF

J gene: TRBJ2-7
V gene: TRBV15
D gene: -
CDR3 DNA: TGTGCCACCAGCAGGGGGGCAAGAGGCATCTACGAGCAGTACTTC
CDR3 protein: CATSRGARGIYEQYF

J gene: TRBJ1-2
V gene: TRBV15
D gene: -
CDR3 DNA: TGTGCCACCAGCAGAGACCCAGGGCACTATGGCTACACCTTC
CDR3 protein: CATSRDPGHYGYTF

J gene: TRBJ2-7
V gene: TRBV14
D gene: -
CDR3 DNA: TGTGCCAGCAGCCCGGGCGGGCTAGCTGTATCCTACGAGCAGTACTTC
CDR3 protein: CASSPGGLAVSYEQYF

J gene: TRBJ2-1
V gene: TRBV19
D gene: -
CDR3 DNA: TGTGCCAGTAGTATTTCTCCTAGCTCCTACAATGAGCAGTTCTTC
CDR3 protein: CASSISPSSYNEQFF

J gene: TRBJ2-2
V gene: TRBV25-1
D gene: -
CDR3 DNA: TGTGCCAGCAGTGGTGAAGGGGACACCGGGGAGCTGTTTTTT
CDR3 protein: CASSGEGDTGELFF

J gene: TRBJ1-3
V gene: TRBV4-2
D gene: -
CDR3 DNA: TGTGCCAGCAGCCAAGTCGGGGGGGCGCCTGGAAACACCATATATTTT
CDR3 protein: CASSQVGGAPGNTIYF

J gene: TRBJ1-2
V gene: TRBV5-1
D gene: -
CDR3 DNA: TGCGCCAGCAGCTTGGCCCGGGGGAAGGCGCATGGCTACACCTTC
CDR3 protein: CASSLARGKAHGYTF

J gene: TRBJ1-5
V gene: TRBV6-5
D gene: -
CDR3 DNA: TGTGCCAGCAGTTACTCGGGGGGGCGGGATCAGCCCCAGCATTTT
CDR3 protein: CASSYSGGRDQPQHF

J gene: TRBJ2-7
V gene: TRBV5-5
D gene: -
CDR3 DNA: TGTGCCAGCAGCGGAGAGGAAGCCTACGAGCAGTACTTC
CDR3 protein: CASSGEEAYEQYF

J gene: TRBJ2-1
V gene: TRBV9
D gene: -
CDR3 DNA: TGTGCCAGCAGCCAAGGAGGGAGCTCCTACAATGAGCAGTTCTTC
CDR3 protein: CASSQGGSSYNEQFF

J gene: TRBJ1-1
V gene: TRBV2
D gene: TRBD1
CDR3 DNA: TGTGCCAGCAGTTCACAGGGGTTGGGGACTGAAGCTTTCTTT
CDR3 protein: CASSSQGLGTEAFF

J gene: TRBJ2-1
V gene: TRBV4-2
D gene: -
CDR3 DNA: TGTGCCAGCAGCCCCCAAACAGGGGGAGGGCAGAATGAGCAGTTCTTC
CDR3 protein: CASSPQTGGGQNEQFF

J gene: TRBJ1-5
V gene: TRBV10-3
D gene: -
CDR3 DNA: TGTGCCACCGCCCATGTGGAGGTGGGCAATCAGCCCCAGCATTTT
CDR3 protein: CATAHVEVGNQPQHF

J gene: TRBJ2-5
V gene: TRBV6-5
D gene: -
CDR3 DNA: TGTGCCAGCAGTTACTCGAACAGGGCTGTGGAGACCCAGTACTTC
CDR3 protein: CASSYSNRAVETQYF

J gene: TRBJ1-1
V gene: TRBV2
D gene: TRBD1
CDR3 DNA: TGTGCCAGCAGGTTAGACAGGGTGGCTTTCTTT
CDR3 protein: CASRLDRVAFF

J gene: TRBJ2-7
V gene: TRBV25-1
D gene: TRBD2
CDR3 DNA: TGTGCCAGCAGCCCCCGCTTAGCGGGAGGGTACGAGCAGTACTTC
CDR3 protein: CASSPRLAGGYEQYF

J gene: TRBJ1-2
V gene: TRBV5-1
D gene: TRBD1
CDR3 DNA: TGCGCCAGCAGCTTGTTAGGTGCGGGACAGGGTCATGGCTACACCTTC
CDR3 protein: CASSLLGAGQGHGYTF

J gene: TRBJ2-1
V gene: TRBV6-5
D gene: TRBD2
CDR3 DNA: TGTGCCAGCAGACGAAGCGGGGGGGAGAATGAGCAGTTCTTC
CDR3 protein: CASRRSGGENEQFF

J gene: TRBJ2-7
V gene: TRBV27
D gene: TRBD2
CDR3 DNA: TGTGCCAGCAGTTTAACTGCTAGCGGTCTTCTCTACGAGCAGTACTTC
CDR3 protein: CASSLTASGLLYEQYF

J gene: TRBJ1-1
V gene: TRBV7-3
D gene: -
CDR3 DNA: TGTGCCAGCAGCTTAGGTACGGGGAGCACTGAAGCTTTCTTT
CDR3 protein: CASSLGTGSTEAFF

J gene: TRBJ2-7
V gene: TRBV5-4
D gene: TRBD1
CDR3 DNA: TGTGCCAGCACCGAGCCCGGGACAGAGAACTACGAGCAGTACTTC
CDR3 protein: CASTEPGTENYEQYF

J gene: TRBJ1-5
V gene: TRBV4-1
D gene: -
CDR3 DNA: TGCGCCAGCAGCCAAGATAGCCAGTCCAATTGGCCCCAGCATTTT
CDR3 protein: CASSQDSQSNWPQHF

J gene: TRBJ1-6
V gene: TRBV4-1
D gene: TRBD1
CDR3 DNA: TGCGCCAGCAGCCAAGGACCAGGGGGATCTAATTCACCCCTCCACTTT
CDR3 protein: CASSQGPGGSNSPLHF

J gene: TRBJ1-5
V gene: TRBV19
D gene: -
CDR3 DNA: TGTGCCAGTAGAGGCGGGGTATACAGCAATCAGCCCCAGCATTTT
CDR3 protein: CASRGGVYSNQPQHF

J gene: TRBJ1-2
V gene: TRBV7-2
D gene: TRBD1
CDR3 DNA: TGTGCCAGCAGGGGGACAGGGGGGAGGTTGGTCTATGGCTACACCTTC
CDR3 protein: CASRGTGGRLVYGYTF

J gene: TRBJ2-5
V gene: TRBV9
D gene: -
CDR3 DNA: TGTGCCAGCAGCCCCCGAGGTCCCGGGGAGACCCAGTACTTC
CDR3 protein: CASSPRGPGETQYF

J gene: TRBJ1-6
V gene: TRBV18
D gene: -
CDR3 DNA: TGTGCCAGCTCACCGCAGAGGGCCTCCTATAATTCACCCCTCCACTTT
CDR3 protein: CASSPQRASYNSPLHF

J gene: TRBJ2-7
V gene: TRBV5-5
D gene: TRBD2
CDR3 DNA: TGTGCCAGCAGCTGGGGACTAGCGGGGGTCGGTAGCGCCTACGAGCAGTACTTC
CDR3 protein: CASSWGLAGVGSAYEQYF

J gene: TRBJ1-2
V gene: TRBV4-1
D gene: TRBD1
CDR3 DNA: TGCGCCAGCAGCCAAGGGACCTTAGGACAGGCCTTAAACTATGGCTACACCTTC
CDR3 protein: CASSQGTLGQALNYGYTF

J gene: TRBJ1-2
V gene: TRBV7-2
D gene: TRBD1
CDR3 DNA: TGTGCCAGCAGCTTCGGGACAGAGCTTTATGGCTACACCTTC
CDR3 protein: CASSFGTELYGYTF

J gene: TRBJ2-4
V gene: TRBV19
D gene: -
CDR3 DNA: TGTGCCAGTAGTGGTCAGGGGAGCAAAAACATTCAGTACTTC
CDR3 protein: CASSGQGSKNIQYF